Sequencing of this T cell receptor beta chain was carried out in a study of PD-L1 blockade in urothelial cancer. Study information: Timepoints chosen for blood analysis were 3 weeks (second dose) and 6 weeks after treatment start.

The CDR3 totals 12 residues. V shed 4 bases, J shed 8 bases, and the junction held 4 bases outside the gene matches. Germline CDR1 is SEHNR and CDR2 is FQNEAQ (reference sequence). Time point defined: pretreatment peripheral blood. TCRdb keeps only in-frame clones here, not all; method: immunoSEQ multiplex PCR. The sample contains over 75,000 clones, approximately 88% of which appear only once. The clonotype originates from a woman older than 75 with urothelial cancer. V and J are TRBV7-9 and TRBJ1-2; 7 bases agree with TRBD1. The source material was PBMCs, sampled around atezolizumab (anti-PD-L1) treatment. Here the CDR3 DNA reads TGTGCCAGCAGCTCGCAGGGGGGAGGCTACACCTTC. The encoded protein is CASSSQGGGYTF.